The next 19 T cell receptor beta chains were all read from a single sample in a study of T cells in Graves' hyperthyroidism and ophthalmopathy. The source material, RNA transcripts, was used to amplify TCR beta CDR3 regions. The HTBI set primed first-round TCR CDR3 RT-PCR. TCRdb ran MiXCR on the multiplex PCR reads and lists one entry per CDR3 protein. The sample carries some 350,000 distinct CDR3 sequences, approximately 15% recorded once. The sample consisted of blood. The receptors come from a woman in her thirties or forties with Graves' ophthalmopathy.

There are many counts of this clonotype. The chain joins TRBV5-5 to TRBJ1-2, with no clear D. V was trimmed by 4 bases and J by 2 bases, leaving 15 bases between them. Germline CDR1 is SGHKS and CDR2 is YYEKEE (reference sequence). The CDR3 extends over 15 amino acids. CDR3 nucleotides: TGTGCCAGCAGCCCGCGGGGAGAAGTCAACTATGGCTACACCTTC. This sequence encodes CASSPRGEVNYGYTF.

V and J are TRBV19 and TRBJ2-3; D perhaps matches TRBD1 (6 bases). CDR1 and CDR2 from the germline V gene are LNHDA and SQIVND (reference sequence). The CDR3 consists of 14 residues. V lost 5 bases, J lost 3 bases, and 12 bases lay in between. CDR3 nucleotides: TGTGCCAGTAGTTTGGGGGCAGCTACAGATACGCAGTATTTT. It is translated as CASSLGAATDTQYF.

The sample holds many counts of this clonotype. The genes are TRBV13 and TRBJ2-3; tentatively, D is TRBD1 (5 bases). This CDR3 has 12 amino acids. Germline V gene lookup returns CDR1 PRHDT and CDR2 FYEKMQ (reference sequence). V was cut by 6 bases and J by 7 bases, with 11 bases left in between. The CDR3 reads CASSQGINTQYF. CDR3 sequence (DNA): TGTGCCAGCAGTCAGGGAATCAATACGCAGTATTTT.

V usage is TRBV5-5 and J usage is TRBJ2-5, with 8 bases fitting TRBD1. The length of the CDR3 is 15 residues. J gave up 5 bases and V 0 bases, and 6 bases lay outside the gene matches. CDR1 is SGHKS and CDR2 is YYEKEE in the germline V gene (reference sequence). Here the CDR3 reads CASSLVQGAAETQYF. The DNA for the CDR3 is TGTGCCAGCAGCTTGGTCCAGGGGGCAGCTGAGACCCAGTACTTC. The whole variable domain, remainder taken from reference TRBV5-5 and TRBJ2-5, is DAGVTQSPTHLIKTRGQQVTLRCSPISGHKSVSWYQQVLGQGPQFIFQYYEKEERGRGNFPDRFSARQFPNYSSELNVNALLLGDSALYLCASSLVQGAAETQYFGPGTRLLVL.

This clonotype appeared many times. The chain joins TRBV20-1 to TRBJ2-3; 8 nucleotides align to TRBD2. This CDR3 is 14 amino acids long. Looked up from germline, CDR1 is DFQATT and CDR2 is SNEGSKA (reference sequence). V lost 3 bases and J lost 8; bases outside the gene matches: 10. DNA for the CDR3: TGCAGTGCTAGTCTAGCGGGTGGGACCGGTACGCAGTATTTT. Amino acid sequence: CSASLAGGTGTQYF.

The chain is built from TRBV20-1 and TRBJ2-7; TRBD1 matches 8 bases. With 5 bases clipped from V and 3 bases from J, the junction kept 6 bases outside the gene matches. Per germline, CDR1 DFQATT and CDR2 SNEGSKA (reference sequence). The CDR3 consists of 13 residues. DNA of the CDR3: TGCAGTGCTCGGACAGGGTTGGGCTACGAGCAGTACTTC. Translation gives CSARTGLGYEQYF.

This clonotype was seen ten or more times. This chain connects TRBV7-9 to TRBJ1-2, with D perhaps matching TRBD1 (6 bases). The V and J ends lost 5 bases and 4 bases respectively, with 17 bases between them. Germline CDR1 reads SEHNR; CDR2 reads FQNEAQ (reference sequence). The CDR3 covers 15 residues. The CDR3 nucleotides read TGTGCCAGCAGCGTAGTGGACAGAGAAGTCTATGGCTACACCTTC. Its protein is CASSVVDREVYGYTF.

This clonotype has ten or more counts. This chain joins TRBV5-6 and TRBJ2-7; 9 bases agree with TRBD1. CDR1 SGHDT and CDR2 YYEEEE come from the germline V gene. This CDR3 contains 15 residues. With V trimmed by 3 bases and J by 5 bases, 9 bases remained unmatched. CDR3 amino acids: CASSSFRDRDHEQYF. The CDR3 DNA is TGTGCCAGCAGCTCCTTCCGGGACAGGGACCACGAGCAGTACTTC. Combining the CDR3 with reference TRBV5-6 and TRBJ2-7 gives the whole variable domain DAGVTQSPTHLIKTRGQQVTLRCSPKSGHDTVSWYQQALGQGPQFIFQYYEEEERQRGNFPDRFSGHQFPNYSSELNVNALLLGDSALYLCASSSFRDRDHEQYFGPGTRLTVT.

The chain recombines TRBV20-1 with TRBJ2-1; 8 bases fit TRBD2. Germline-derived CDR1 and CDR2 are DFQATT and SNEGSKA (reference sequence). The junction had 13 bases not matched to a gene; V was cut back by 0 bases and J by 0 bases. The CDR3 consists of 19 residues. CDR3 bases: TGCAGTGCTAGAGATCTAGCGGGCCTGAACCATAGCTCCTACAATGAGCAGTTCTTC. Translating gives CSARDLAGLNHSSYNEQFF.

There are many counts of this clonotype. The chain links TRBV2 to TRBJ1-5; D remains unclear. CDR1 is SNHLY and CDR2 is FYNNEI in the germline V gene. CDR3 length: 14 amino acids. The V and J ends lost 8 bases and 3 bases respectively, with 14 bases between them. The CDR3 bases are TGTGCCAGCCGGGCATGGCAGAACAATCAGCCCCAGCATTTT. It codes for CASRAWQNNQPQHF.

Regarding this clonotype: At one end, the junction sequence differs from germline, possibly due to a read error. The CDR3 DNA sequence: TGTGCCAGCAGCTGGACTAGCGGGGGCAATGAGCAGTCCTTC. It specifies CASSWTSGGNEQSF. This rearrangement joins TRBV7-9 to TRBJ2-1; 13 nucleotides match TRBD2. This CDR3 comprises 14 residues. Per the germline V gene, CDR1 is SEHNR and CDR2 is FQNEAQ (reference sequence).

This clonotype has at least ten counts. The rearrangement uses TRBV10-3 and TRBJ2-1, with a possible D match to TRBD2 (5 bases). The CDR3 spans 15 residues. Germline V gives CDR1 ENHRY, CDR2 SYGVKD. Trimming stripped 7 bases from V and 8 bases from J, with 21 bases between. This CDR3 is CAITRSTGTGDEQFF. The CDR3 DNA is TGTGCCATCACTCGTAGCACGGGAACGGGCGATGAGCAGTTCTTC.

This clonotype was counted between two and nine times. The rearrangement uses TRBV5-1 and TRBJ2-5; possible D gene TRBD1, 6 bases. The CDR3 loop spans 18 amino acids. Trimming took 4 bases from V and 5 from J, leaving 27 bases between them. CDR1 is SGHRS and CDR2 is YFSETQ in the germline V gene. The CDR3 DNA is TGCGCCAGCAGCCGCCTAGGGGACACTGGTCGGTTGTGGGAGACCCAGTACTTC. Amino acid sequence: CASSRLGDTGRLWETQYF.

This clonotype was recorded at least ten times. The chain has TRBV11-3 and TRBJ1-1; D is ambiguous. The CDR3 has 13 residues. Trimming shortened V by 4 bases and J by 6 bases, and 12 bases separated the two germline ends. Germline loops: CDR1 SGHNT, CDR2 YENEEA. The CDR3 DNA reads TGTGCCAGCAGCTCTCAGGTTGGCGCTGAAGCTTTCTTT. Protein product: CASSSQVGAEAFF.

This chain links TRBV5-1 with TRBJ2-3, with 8 bases fitting TRBD2. After removal of 1 base from V and 0 bases from J, the junction contained 4 bases not matched to a gene. From germline, CDR1 is SGHRS and CDR2 YFSETQ. The CDR3 spans 16 residues. The CDR3 sequence: CASSLQAGASTDTQYF. The CDR3 region has the DNA TGCGCCAGCAGCTTGCAAGCGGGAGCTAGCACAGATACGCAGTATTTT.

This clonotype was recorded many times. The chain recombines TRBV6-2 or TRBV6-3 with TRBJ1-1; D gene uncertain. The V end lost 7 bases, the J end lost 4 bases, and 16 bases lay between the germline ends. CDR1 and CDR2 (germline): MNHEY, SVGEGT. This CDR3 has 14 residues. CDR3 DNA sequence: TGTGCCAGCAACCCCCCCGAGGTGAGCACTGAAGCTTTCTTT. This encodes CASNPPEVSTEAFF.

The chain combines TRBV7-9 with TRBJ1-2; 11 nucleotides align to TRBD1. CDR3 length: 14 residues. V lost 5 bases to trimming and J lost 5 bases; unmatched junction nucleotides: 4. Germline V lookup: CDR1 SEHNR, CDR2 FQNEAQ (reference sequence). CDR3 sequence: CASSTGQGAYGYTF. Written as DNA, the CDR3 is TGTGCCAGCAGCACTGGACAGGGGGCGTATGGCTACACCTTC.

This clonotype was seen a few times. The chain recombines TRBV2 with TRBJ1-2; D uncertain. Trimming shortened V by 4 bases and J by 5 bases, and 11 bases separated the two germline ends. The germline gives CDR1 SNHLY, CDR2 FYNNEI. CDR3 size: 13 residues. CDR3 loop: CASSVWPVYGYTF. CDR3 sequence (DNA): TGTGCCAGCAGTGTTTGGCCAGTATATGGCTACACCTTC.

This clonotype was counted ten times or more. The V and J genes are TRBV10-1 and TRBJ2-2; D gene uncertain. The CDR3 spans 13 residues. Per germline, CDR1 WNHNN and CDR2 SYGVQD (reference sequence). The germline V and J ends were trimmed by 3 bases and 5 bases, with 7 bases remaining between them. CDR3 amino acids: CASSEWTTGELFF. DNA for the CDR3: TGCGCCAGCAGTGAATGGACGACCGGGGAGCTGTTTTTT.